These T cell receptor beta chains were read from a single sample in a study of shared T cell receptors in the human thymus. Only in-frame clones appear in the TCRdb table, and some are missing; sequencing was by immunoSEQ multiplex PCR. Among hundreds of thousands of clones listed, roughly 86% were seen once. Another study also made use of these data, one on human thymus T cells.

The specimen was thymocytes. Receptors originate from a boy in the first two years of life with a congenital heart defect. Both conserved end residues are part of each CDR3. A D gene is named only where the DNA matches it firmly. Rows may omit the clone size; those that give it use once, few, many or a size class.

j_call | clone_size | d_call | v_call | cdr3_aa | cdr3_nt
TRBJ1-3 | - | - | TRBV5-1 | CASSLQGGNTIYF | TGCGCCAGCAGCTTACAGGGTGGAAACACCATATATTTT
TRBJ2-5 | - | TRBD2 | TRBV4-3 | CASSQHENSGFQETQYF | TGCGCCAGCAGCCAACACGAGAATAGCGGGTTCCAAGAGACCCAGTACTTC
TRBJ2-1 | - | - | TRBV9 | CASSVARQGVEQFF | TGTGCCAGCAGCGTAGCTCGGCAGGGCGTTGAGCAGTTCTTC
TRBJ1-6 | - | TRBD1 | TRBV19 | CASRHFTGTANSPLHF | TGTGCCAGTAGACACTTTACCGGGACAGCTAATTCACCCCTCCACTTT
TRBJ2-7 | - | - | TRBV5-8 | CASSKDSRRYEQYF | TGTGCCAGCAGCAAGGACAGTCGGCGGTACGAGCAGTACTTC
TRBJ1-5 | - | TRBD1 | TRBV2 | CASSHKPGQGVQPQHF | TGTGCCAGCAGTCACAAGCCGGGACAGGGGGTTCAGCCCCAGCATTTT
TRBJ2-7 | - | TRBD2 | TRBV5-6 | CASRLAGGLFEQYF | TGTGCCAGCAGACTAGCGGGAGGCCTCTTCGAGCAGTACTTC
TRBJ1-4 | - | TRBD1 | TRBV7-2 | CASSGTGGEEKLFF | TGTGCCAGCAGCGGGACAGGGGGCGAGGAAAAACTGTTTTTT
TRBJ1-6 | - | - | TRBV4-1 | CASSHTVYNSPLHF | TGCGCCAGCAGCCATACAGTCTATAATTCACCCCTCCACTTT
TRBJ2-3 | - | TRBD2 | TRBV11-2 | CASSCLLAGGADTQYF | TGTGCCAGCAGCTGCCTACTAGCGGGGGGCGCAGATACGCAGTATTTT
TRBJ2-1 | - | TRBD2 | TRBV5-4 | CASSQTSGESANEQFF | TGTGCCAGCAGCCAAACTAGCGGGGAGTCCGCCAATGAGCAGTTCTTC
TRBJ1-2 | - | TRBD1 | TRBV28 | CASSIPHRGRSNYGYTF | TGTGCCAGCAGTATTCCACACAGGGGGCGGTCGAACTATGGCTACACCTTC
TRBJ1-3 | once | - | TRBV6-5 | CASSYSQSGTIYF | TGTGCCAGCAGTTACTCCCAGTCTGGCACCATATATTTT
TRBJ1-4 | few | - | TRBV4-3 | CASSQAQGGEKLFF | TGCGCCAGCAGCCAAGCTCAGGGAGGGGAAAAACTGTTTTTT
TRBJ2-3 | - | TRBD1 | TRBV5-6 | CASSWGSGGSGMRTQYF | TGTGCCAGCAGCTGGGGGTCAGGGGGATCGGGCATGCGGACGCAGTATTTT
TRBJ2-6 | - | - | TRBV7-3 | CASSLKVAPGGANVLTF | TGTGCCAGCAGCTTAAAGGTGGCTCCGGGAGGGGCCAACGTCCTGACTTTC
TRBJ1-1 | - | TRBD1 | TRBV10-3 | CAISESSTGAFYPEAFF | TGTGCCATCAGTGAGTCGAGCACAGGGGCTTTTTACCCTGAAGCTTTCTTT
TRBJ2-7 | - | - | TRBV5-1 | CASSLMGALSYYEQYF | TGCGCCAGCAGCTTAATGGGGGCACTATCCTACTACGAGCAGTACTTC
TRBJ2-7 | once | TRBD1 | TRBV4-3 | CASSPLDRSYEQYF | TGCGCCAGCAGCCCCTTGGACAGGTCGTACGAGCAGTACTTC
TRBJ2-1 | - | TRBD1 | TRBV4-3 | CASSQDRQGALQSYNEQFF | TGCGCCAGCAGCCAAGATAGGCAGGGGGCTTTACAATCCTACAATGAGCAGTTCTTC
TRBJ2-3 | - | TRBD1 | TRBV7-8 | CASSLIQGKLTDTQYF | TGTGCCAGCAGCTTAATACAGGGGAAACTTACAGATACGCAGTATTTT
TRBJ1-1 | - | TRBD1 | TRBV28 | CASSARTGGNPEAFF | TGTGCCAGCAGTGCAAGGACAGGGGGGAATCCTGAAGCTTTCTTT